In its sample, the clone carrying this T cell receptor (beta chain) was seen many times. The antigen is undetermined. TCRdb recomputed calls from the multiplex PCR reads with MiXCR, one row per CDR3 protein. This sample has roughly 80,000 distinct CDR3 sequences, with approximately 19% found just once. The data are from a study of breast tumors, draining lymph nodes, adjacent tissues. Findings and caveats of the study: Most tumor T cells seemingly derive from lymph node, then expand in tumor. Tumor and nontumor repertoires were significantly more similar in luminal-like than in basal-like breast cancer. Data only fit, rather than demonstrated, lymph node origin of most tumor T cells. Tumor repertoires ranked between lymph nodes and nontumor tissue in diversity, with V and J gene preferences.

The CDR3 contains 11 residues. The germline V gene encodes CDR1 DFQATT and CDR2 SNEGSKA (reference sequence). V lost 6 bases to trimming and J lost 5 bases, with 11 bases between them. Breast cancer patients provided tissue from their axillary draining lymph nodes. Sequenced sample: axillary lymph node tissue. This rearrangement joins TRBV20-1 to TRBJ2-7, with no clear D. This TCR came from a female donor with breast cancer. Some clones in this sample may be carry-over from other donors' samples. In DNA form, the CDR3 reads TGCAGTGCCAGCAGTTCCAACGAGCAGTACTTC. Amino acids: CSASSSNEQYF.